This TCR beta chain was sequenced during a study of PD-L1 blockade in urothelial cancer. The wider study: Blood analysis occurred 3 weeks (second dose) and 6 weeks after treatment start.

The time point here: pretreatment peripheral blood. In this sample, this clone turned up once. Generated by immunoSEQ multiplex PCR, the TCRdb table keeps only in-frame clones and is missing some. The sample lists under 55,000 clones; about 88% were seen once. This specimen consisted of PBMCs, obtained around atezolizumab (anti-PD-L1) treatment. This clonotype was sampled from a donor at least 40 years old with urothelial cancer.

CDR3 loop: CASSGTVYGYTF. The CDR3 coding sequence is TGTGCCAGTAGCGGGACAGTATATGGCTACACCTTC. This chain joins TRBV19 and TRBJ1-2; 7 bases align to TRBD1. The junction had 3 bases not matched to a gene; V was cut back by 6 bases and J by 5 bases. This CDR3 region has 12 residues. The V gene's germline CDR1 is LNHDA and CDR2 SQIVND (reference sequence).